The clone carrying this T cell receptor beta chain was found a few times. CDR1 and CDR2 (germline): SQVTM, ANQGSEA. V dropped 3 bases and J dropped 6 bases, with 11 bases sitting between them. The CDR3 is 13 residues long. These data are taken from a study of blood T cells in healthy people across ages. It was with a sample-barcoded 5' primer and a J-beta primer mix that a second PCR of about 7 to 12 cycles was run. TCRdb independently ran MiXCR on the 5' RACE reads; one entry per CDR3 protein. The data show about 680,000 distinct CDR3 sequences, 45% to 50% seen once. The chain joins TRBV29-1 to TRBJ1-4; D might be TRBD1 (6 bases). This clonotype was sampled from a woman between 55 and 75 years old in good health. The sample was blood. Here the CDR3 reads CSVEMGGDEKLFF. CDR3 in DNA: TGCAGCGTTGAGATGGGGGGCGATGAAAAACTGTTTTTT.